Given below is one T cell receptor beta chain in context. Orbital computed tomography and thyroid ultrasound, together with serum TRAb and thyroxine and clinical symptoms, were used for diagnoses. This entry is derived from a study of T cells in Graves' hyperthyroidism and ophthalmopathy. Researchers amplified the TCR beta CDR3 regions from RNA transcripts. A first-round RT-PCR of the TCR CDR3 used the HTBI primer set. One entry per CDR3 protein results from TCRdb running MiXCR on the multiplex PCR reads. The sample shows around 800,000 distinct CDR3 sequences, 35% to 40% of them seen only once. The CDR3 spans 13 residues. Per germline, CDR1 MGHRA and CDR2 YSYEKL. The V gene lost 0 bases and the J gene lost 3 bases, with 5 bases spanning the gap.

The V gene is TRBV4-1, the J gene TRBJ2-5; D remains unclear. Material for sequencing was blood. The receptor was isolated from a man younger than 35 with Graves' hyperthyroidism. CDR3 protein: CASSQEWEETQYF. CDR3 in DNA: TGCGCCAGCAGCCAAGAGTGGGAAGAGACCCAGTACTTC.